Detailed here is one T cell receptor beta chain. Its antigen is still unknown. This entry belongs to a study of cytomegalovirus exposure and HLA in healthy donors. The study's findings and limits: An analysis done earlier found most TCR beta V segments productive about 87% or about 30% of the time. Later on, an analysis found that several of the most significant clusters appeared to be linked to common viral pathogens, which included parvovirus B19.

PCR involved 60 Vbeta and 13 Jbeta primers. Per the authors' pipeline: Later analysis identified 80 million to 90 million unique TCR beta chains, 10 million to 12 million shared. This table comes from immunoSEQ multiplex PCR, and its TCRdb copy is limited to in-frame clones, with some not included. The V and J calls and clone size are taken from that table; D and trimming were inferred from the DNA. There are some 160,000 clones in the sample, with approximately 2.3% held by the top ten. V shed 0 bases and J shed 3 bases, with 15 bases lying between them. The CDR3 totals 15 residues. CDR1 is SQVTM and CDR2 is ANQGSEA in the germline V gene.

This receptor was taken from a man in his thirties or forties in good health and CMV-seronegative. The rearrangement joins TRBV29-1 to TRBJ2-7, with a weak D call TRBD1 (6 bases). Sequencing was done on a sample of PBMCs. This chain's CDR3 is CSVEDIRDTHYEQYF. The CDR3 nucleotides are TGCAGCGTTGAAGACATCCGGGACACCCACTACGAGCAGTACTTC.